The clone carrying this T cell receptor beta chain was seen ten or more times. The antigen is not known. By 5'RACE with 10-nucleotide random UMIs, the cDNA was made. Over 190 million TCR-beta sequences from 15-18 subjects came out of each sequencing run. TCRdb redid the calling of the 5' RACE reads with MiXCR, one entry per CDR3 protein. In the table there are about 59,000 distinct CDR3 sequences, roughly 12% of which are singletons. The sample comes from a study of neurological immune-mediated disorders. Whole-study results and caveats: Patients with HTLV-1-associated myelopathy showed the most TCR clonal expansion. Those with multiple sclerosis showed the least, falling below healthy controls.

CDR3 size: 11 residues. V lost 3 bases and J 6 bases, leaving 3 bases between the germline ends. Where libraries were unsorted, they were derived from 2 million PBMCs stored at -80 degrees C. Material: PBMCs. This receptor was obtained from a woman in her sixties with HTLV-1-associated myelopathy (HAM/TSP). The chain joins TRBV12-3 or TRBV12-4 to TRBJ2-1; D is ambiguous. Written as DNA, the CDR3 is TGTGCCAGCAGTTTTAGCAATGAGCAGTTCTTC. This codes for CASSFSNEQFF.